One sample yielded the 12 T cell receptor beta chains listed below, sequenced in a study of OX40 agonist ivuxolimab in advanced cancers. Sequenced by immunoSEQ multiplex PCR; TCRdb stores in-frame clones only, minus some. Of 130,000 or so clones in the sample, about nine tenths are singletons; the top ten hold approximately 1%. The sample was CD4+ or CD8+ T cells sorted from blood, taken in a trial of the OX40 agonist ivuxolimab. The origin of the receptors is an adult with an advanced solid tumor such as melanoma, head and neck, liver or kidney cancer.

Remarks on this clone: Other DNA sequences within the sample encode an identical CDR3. The CDR3 bases are TGTGCCAGCAGCTACGCGTCTGGGGCCAACGTCCTGACTTTC. This encodes CASSYASGANVLTF. V is TRBV6-6 and J is TRBJ2-6; D is ambiguous. This CDR3 region has 14 residues. Trimming cost V 6 bases and J 1 base, with 7 bases left between them. The germline CDR1 and CDR2 sequences are MNHNY and SVGAGI (reference sequence).

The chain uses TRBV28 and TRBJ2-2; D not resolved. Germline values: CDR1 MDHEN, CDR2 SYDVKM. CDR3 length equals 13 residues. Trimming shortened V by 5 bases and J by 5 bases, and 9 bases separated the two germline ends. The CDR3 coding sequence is TGTGCCAGCAGTCCTCCCCTAACCGGGGAGCTGTTTTTT. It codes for CASSPPLTGELFF.

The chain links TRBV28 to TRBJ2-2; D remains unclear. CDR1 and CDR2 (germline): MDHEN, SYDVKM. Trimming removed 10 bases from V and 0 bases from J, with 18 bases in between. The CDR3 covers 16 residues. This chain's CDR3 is CATQNPGGPNTGELFF. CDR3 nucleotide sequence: TGTGCCACCCAAAACCCCGGCGGACCGAACACCGGGGAGCTGTTTTTT. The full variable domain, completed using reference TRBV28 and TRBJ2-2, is DVKVTQSSRYLVKRTGEKVFLECVQDMDHENMFWYRQDPGLGLRLIYFSYDVKMKEKGDIPEGYSVSREKKERFSLILESASTNQTSMYLCATQNPGGPNTGELFFGEGSRLTVL.

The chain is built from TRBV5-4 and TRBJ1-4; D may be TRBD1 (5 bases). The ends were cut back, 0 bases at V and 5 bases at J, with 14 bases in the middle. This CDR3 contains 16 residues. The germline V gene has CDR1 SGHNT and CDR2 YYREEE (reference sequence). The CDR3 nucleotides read TGTGCCAGCAGCTTGGCCGGGGCGAGAACAAATGAAAAACTGTTTTTT. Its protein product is CASSLAGARTNEKLFF.

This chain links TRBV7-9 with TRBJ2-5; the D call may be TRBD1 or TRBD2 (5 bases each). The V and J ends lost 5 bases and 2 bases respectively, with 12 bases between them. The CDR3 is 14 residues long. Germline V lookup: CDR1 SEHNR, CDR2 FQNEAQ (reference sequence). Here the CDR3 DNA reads TGTGCCAGCAGCCTGGGGACGTCTCAAGAGACCCAGTACTTC. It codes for CASSLGTSQETQYF.

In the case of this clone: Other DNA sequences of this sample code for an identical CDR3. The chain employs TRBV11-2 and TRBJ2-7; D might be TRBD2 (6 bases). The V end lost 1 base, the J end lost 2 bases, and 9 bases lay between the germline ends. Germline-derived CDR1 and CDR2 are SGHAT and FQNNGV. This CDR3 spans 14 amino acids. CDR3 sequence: CASSLGRGTYEQYF. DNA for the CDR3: TGTGCCAGCAGCTTAGGGAGGGGTACCTACGAGCAGTACTTC.

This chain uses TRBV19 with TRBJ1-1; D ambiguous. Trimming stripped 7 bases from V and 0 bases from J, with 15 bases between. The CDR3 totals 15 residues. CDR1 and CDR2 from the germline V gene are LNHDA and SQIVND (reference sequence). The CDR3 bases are TGTGCCAGTACCACTGGACGATATTTGAACACTGAAGCTTTCTTT. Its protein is CASTTGRYLNTEAFF.

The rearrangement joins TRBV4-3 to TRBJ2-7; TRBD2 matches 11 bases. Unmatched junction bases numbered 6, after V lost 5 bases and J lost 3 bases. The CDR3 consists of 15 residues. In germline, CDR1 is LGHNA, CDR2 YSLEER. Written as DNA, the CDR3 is TGCGCCAGCAGCACAACCGGGACTAGCGGCTACGAGCAGTACTTC. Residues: CASSTTGTSGYEQYF.

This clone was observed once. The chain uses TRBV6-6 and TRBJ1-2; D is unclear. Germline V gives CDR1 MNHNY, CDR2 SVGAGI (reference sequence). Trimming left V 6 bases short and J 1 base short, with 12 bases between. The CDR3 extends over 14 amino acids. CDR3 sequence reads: CASSPNTNNYGYTF. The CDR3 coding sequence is TGTGCCAGCAGCCCCAACACCAATAACTATGGCTACACCTTC.

CDR3 sequence: CASSVRDTYYGYTF. CDR3 nucleotide sequence: TGTGCCAGCAGTGTCCGGGACACCTATTATGGCTACACCTTC. The genes are TRBV25-1 and TRBJ1-2, with a tentative D call TRBD1 (6 bases). This CDR3 region has 14 residues. CDR1 MGHDK and CDR2 SYGVNS come from the germline V gene. Trimming shortened V by 4 bases and J by 5 bases, and 14 bases separated the two germline ends.

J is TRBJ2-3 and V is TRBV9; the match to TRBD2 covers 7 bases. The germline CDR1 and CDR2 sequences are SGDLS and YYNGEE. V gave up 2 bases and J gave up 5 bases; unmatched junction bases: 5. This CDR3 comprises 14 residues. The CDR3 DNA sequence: TGTGCCAGCAGCGTGGAGCCGGGGGGAGATACGCAGTATTTT. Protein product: CASSVEPGGDTQYF.

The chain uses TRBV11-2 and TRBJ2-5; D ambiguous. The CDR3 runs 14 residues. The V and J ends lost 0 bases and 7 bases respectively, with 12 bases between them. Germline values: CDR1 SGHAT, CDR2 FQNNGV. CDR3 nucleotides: TGTGCCAGCAGCTTAGACCCTCAATTAGGGACCCAGTACTTC. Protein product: CASSLDPQLGTQYF.